This is a list of T cell receptor beta chains from one sample in a study of cytomegalovirus exposure and HLA in healthy donors. Some clones are missing from TCRdb's copy, which holds only in-frame ones; the method was immunoSEQ multiplex PCR. The sample holds 120,000 to 150,000 clones, roughly 89% seen once. Material for sequencing was PBMCs. The receptors originated from a young woman in good health and CMV-seropositive. The CDR3 runs from the conserved cysteine through the conserved F or W. The D gene is left open where the match is weak. Size is stated for part of the rows, as once, few or many counts, or as a class when the clone is expanded.

j_gene: TRBJ2-7
abundance: .
v_gene: TRBV9
d_gene: TRBD2
CDR3nt: TGTGCCAGCAGCGAATGGAGCGGGAGCGGGGACGAGCAGTACTTC
CDR3aa: CASSEWSGSGDEQYF

j_gene: TRBJ1-2
abundance: .
v_gene: TRBV18
d_gene: TRBD1
CDR3nt: TGTGCCAGCTCACCACCGGACAGGCCCCGGGGCTATGGCTACACCTTC
CDR3aa: CASSPPDRPRGYGYTF

j_gene: TRBJ2-1
abundance: .
v_gene: TRBV10-3
d_gene: TRBD2
CDR3nt: TGTGCCATCAGTTGGACTAGCGGGCTTACCTACAATGAGCAGTTCTTC
CDR3aa: CAISWTSGLTYNEQFF

j_gene: TRBJ2-7
abundance: .
v_gene: TRBV5-1
d_gene: TRBD1
CDR3nt: TGCGCCAGCAGCTTCCAGACAGGGATGGGGTACGAGCAGTACTTC
CDR3aa: CASSFQTGMGYEQYF

j_gene: TRBJ2-3
abundance: once
v_gene: TRBV11-3
d_gene: TRBD2
CDR3nt: TGTGCCAGCAGCTTACCCCAGGGACTAGCGGGAGTCACAGATACGCAGTATTTT
CDR3aa: CASSLPQGLAGVTDTQYF

j_gene: TRBJ2-7
abundance: .
v_gene: TRBV19
d_gene: .
CDR3nt: TGTGCCAGTAGTATACCGTCTGGAGGGGTCAACGAGCAGTACTTC
CDR3aa: CASSIPSGGVNEQYF

j_gene: TRBJ1-1
abundance: .
v_gene: TRBV28
d_gene: TRBD1
CDR3nt: TGTGCCAGCAGTCTAAGACAGGGGCGAACTGAAGCTTTCTTT
CDR3aa: CASSLRQGRTEAFF

j_gene: TRBJ2-7
abundance: .
v_gene: TRBV30
d_gene: .
CDR3nt: TGTGCCTGGGGGGACACCTTGGGCGAGCAGTACTTC
CDR3aa: CAWGDTLGEQYF

j_gene: TRBJ2-7
abundance: .
v_gene: TRBV11-1
d_gene: .
CDR3nt: TGTGCCAGCAGCTCCGACACCTTCTACGAGCAGTACTTC
CDR3aa: CASSSDTFYEQYF

j_gene: TRBJ2-7
abundance: .
v_gene: TRBV7-6
d_gene: TRBD1
CDR3nt: TGTGCCAGCAGCCCCGGGACAGGGGACTCCTACGAGCAGTACTTC
CDR3aa: CASSPGTGDSYEQYF

j_gene: TRBJ1-4
abundance: .
v_gene: TRBV15
d_gene: .
CDR3nt: TGTGCCACCAGCAGAGCTGGCGGGGTTGTACTTTCTAATGAAAAACTGTTTTTT
CDR3aa: CATSRAGGVVLSNEKLFF

j_gene: TRBJ2-7
abundance: .
v_gene: TRBV6-5
d_gene: TRBD2
CDR3nt: TGTGCCAGCAGTTCTAGCGGCTCCTACGAGCAGTACTTC
CDR3aa: CASSSSGSYEQYF

j_gene: TRBJ2-7
abundance: .
v_gene: TRBV6-1
d_gene: TRBD1
CDR3nt: TGTGCCAGCAGGGACAGGGGGTATACCTACGAGCAGTACTTC
CDR3aa: CASRDRGYTYEQYF

j_gene: TRBJ1-3
abundance: .
v_gene: TRBV7-6
d_gene: .
CDR3nt: TGTGCCAGCAGCTTAGTAGGGATCGGACAGTACTCTGGAAACACCATATATTTT
CDR3aa: CASSLVGIGQYSGNTIYF

j_gene: TRBJ2-1
abundance: .
v_gene: TRBV6-6
d_gene: TRBD2
CDR3nt: TGTGCCAGCAGGGGAACGGGACTAGGTCCCAATGAGCAGTTCTTC
CDR3aa: CASRGTGLGPNEQFF

j_gene: TRBJ1-3
abundance: .
v_gene: TRBV13
d_gene: TRBD1
CDR3nt: TGTGCCAGCAGCCCCCCCTCAAGACAGGGAAGAAACACCATATATTTT
CDR3aa: CASSPPSRQGRNTIYF

j_gene: TRBJ2-4
abundance: once
v_gene: TRBV10-1
d_gene: TRBD2
CDR3nt: TGCGCCAGCAGTGAGGGGACTAGCGGGCGGAACATTCAGTACTTC
CDR3aa: CASSEGTSGRNIQYF

j_gene: TRBJ1-5
abundance: .
v_gene: TRBV19
d_gene: .
CDR3nt: TGTGCCAGTAGTATTAACAGAAATCAGCCCCAGCATTTT
CDR3aa: CASSINRNQPQHF

j_gene: TRBJ2-5
abundance: .
v_gene: TRBV7-2
d_gene: TRBD1
CDR3nt: TGTGCCAGCAGCGCAGGGACAGGGGCGGGAGAGAGGGAGACCCAGTACTTC
CDR3aa: CASSAGTGAGERETQYF

j_gene: TRBJ1-1
abundance: .
v_gene: TRBV30
d_gene: .
CDR3nt: TGTGCCTGGAGCCTCGATCGGGGGTTCACTGAAGCTTTCTTT
CDR3aa: CAWSLDRGFTEAFF

j_gene: TRBJ1-1
abundance: .
v_gene: TRBV6-6
d_gene: .
CDR3nt: TGTGCCAGCAGTTATAAGGACATGAACACTGAAGCTTTCTTT
CDR3aa: CASSYKDMNTEAFF

j_gene: TRBJ2-1
abundance: .
v_gene: TRBV7-9
d_gene: TRBD2
CDR3nt: TGTGCCAGCAGCTTAGCGGCTGGCGGGAGGGCCTACAATGAGCAGTTCTTC
CDR3aa: CASSLAAGGRAYNEQFF

j_gene: TRBJ2-1
abundance: few
v_gene: TRBV19
d_gene: TRBD2
CDR3nt: TGTGCCAGTCTTGCGGGAGGTGGTGAGCAGTTCTTC
CDR3aa: CASLAGGGEQFF

j_gene: TRBJ1-3
abundance: .
v_gene: TRBV5-1
d_gene: .
CDR3nt: TGCGCCAGCAGCCCGGACGGAGGCGGAAACACCATATATTTT
CDR3aa: CASSPDGGGNTIYF

j_gene: TRBJ2-2
abundance: .
v_gene: TRBV5-8
d_gene: TRBD2
CDR3nt: TGTGCCAGCAGCTCGGGACTAGCGGGAGTCACCGGGGAGCTGTTTTTT
CDR3aa: CASSSGLAGVTGELFF

j_gene: TRBJ2-2
abundance: .
v_gene: TRBV5-5
d_gene: .
CDR3nt: TGTGCCAGCCAATACCCAGGGGGGGAGCTGTTTTTT
CDR3aa: CASQYPGGELFF

j_gene: TRBJ2-3
abundance: .
v_gene: TRBV5-1
d_gene: TRBD2
CDR3nt: TGCGCCAGCAGCTTACCCGCTACTAGCGTACATACGCAGTATTTT
CDR3aa: CASSLPATSVHTQYF

j_gene: TRBJ2-7
abundance: .
v_gene: TRBV5-4
d_gene: TRBD2
CDR3nt: TGTGCCAGCAGCTCCCGGACTAGCGGCCCCCCCTACGAGCAGTACTTC
CDR3aa: CASSSRTSGPPYEQYF

j_gene: TRBJ2-3
abundance: .
v_gene: TRBV28
d_gene: TRBD1
CDR3nt: TGTGCCAGCAGTTTGACTTCGGGCAGGGGGATAGCAGATACGCAGTATTTT
CDR3aa: CASSLTSGRGIADTQYF

j_gene: TRBJ1-1
abundance: .
v_gene: TRBV30
d_gene: TRBD1
CDR3nt: TGTGCCTGGAGGACCGGGACAGGGAACACTGAAGCTTTCTTT
CDR3aa: CAWRTGTGNTEAFF

j_gene: TRBJ2-7
abundance: .
v_gene: TRBV5-1
d_gene: TRBD2
CDR3nt: TGCGCCAGCAGCAGGACTAGCGATTACGAGCAGTACTTC
CDR3aa: CASSRTSDYEQYF